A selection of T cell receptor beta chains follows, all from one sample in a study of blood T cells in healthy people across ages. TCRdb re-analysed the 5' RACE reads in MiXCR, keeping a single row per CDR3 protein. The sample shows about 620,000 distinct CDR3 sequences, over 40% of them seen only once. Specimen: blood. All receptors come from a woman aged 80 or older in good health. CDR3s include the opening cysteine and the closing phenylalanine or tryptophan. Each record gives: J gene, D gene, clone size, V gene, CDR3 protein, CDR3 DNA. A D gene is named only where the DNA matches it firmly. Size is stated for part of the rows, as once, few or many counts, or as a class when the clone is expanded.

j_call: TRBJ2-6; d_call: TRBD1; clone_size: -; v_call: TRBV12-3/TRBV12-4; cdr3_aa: CASTRGRIGANVLTF; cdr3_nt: TGTGCCAGCACTAGGGGGCGGATTGGGGCCAACGTCCTGACTTTC
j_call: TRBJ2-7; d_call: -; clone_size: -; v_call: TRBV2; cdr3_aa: CASSEGLRYEQYF; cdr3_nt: TGTGCCAGCAGTGAAGGTCTGCGCTACGAGCAGTACTTC
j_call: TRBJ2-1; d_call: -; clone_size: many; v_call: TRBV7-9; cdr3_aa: CASSLMERGSNEQFF; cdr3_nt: TGTGCCAGCAGCTTAATGGAGAGGGGGAGCAATGAGCAGTTCTTC
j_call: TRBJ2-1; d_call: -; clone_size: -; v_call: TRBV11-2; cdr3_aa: CASTLLGLPYNEQFF; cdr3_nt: TGTGCCAGCACCCTCCTGGGACTCCCCTACAATGAGCAGTTCTTC
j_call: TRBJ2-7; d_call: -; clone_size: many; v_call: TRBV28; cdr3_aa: CASSFFWGSSYEQYF; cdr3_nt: TGTGCCAGCAGTTTTTTCTGGGGCAGCTCCTATGAGCAGTACTTC
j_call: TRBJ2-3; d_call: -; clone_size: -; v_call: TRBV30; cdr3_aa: CAWSPSGTDTQYF; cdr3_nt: TGTGCCTGGAGTCCCTCCGGGACAGATACGCAGTATTTT
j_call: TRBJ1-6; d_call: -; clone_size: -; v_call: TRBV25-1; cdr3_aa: CASSEGTRGNSPLHF; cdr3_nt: TGTGCCAGCAGTGAGGGCACTCGGGGGAATTCACCCCTCCACTTT
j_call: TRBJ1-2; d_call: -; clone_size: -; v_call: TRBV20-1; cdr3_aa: CSARDQQVCSYTF; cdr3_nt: TGCAGTGCTAGAGATCAGCAGGTATGTAGCTACACCTTC
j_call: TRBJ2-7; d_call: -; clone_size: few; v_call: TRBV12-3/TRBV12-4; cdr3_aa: CASRSPRETAYEQYF; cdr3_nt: TGTGCCAGCAGGTCACCCAGGGAAACGGCATACGAGCAGTACTTC
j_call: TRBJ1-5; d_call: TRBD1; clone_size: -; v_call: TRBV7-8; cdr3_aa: CASSLAPGDSSNQPQHF; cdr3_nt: TGTGCCAGCAGCTTGGCCCCCGGGGACAGCAGCAATCAGCCCCAGCATTTT
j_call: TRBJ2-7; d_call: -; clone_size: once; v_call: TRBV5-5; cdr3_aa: CASSAGRQVYEQYF; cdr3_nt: TGTGCCAGCAGCGCCGGAAGACAGGTCTACGAGCAGTACTTC
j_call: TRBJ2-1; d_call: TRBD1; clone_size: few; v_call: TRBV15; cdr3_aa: CATSRDRTGQGKNEQFF; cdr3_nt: TGTGCCACCAGCAGAGATCGAACGGGACAGGGGAAGAATGAGCAGTTCTTC
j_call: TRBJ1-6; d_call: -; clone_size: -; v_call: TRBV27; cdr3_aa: CASSPPPGRNSPLHF; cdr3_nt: TGTGCCAGCAGTCCACCCCCCGGACGGAATTCACCCCTCCACTTT
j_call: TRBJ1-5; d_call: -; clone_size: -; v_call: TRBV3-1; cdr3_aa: CASSQDHRQNQPQHF; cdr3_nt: TGTGCCAGCAGCCAAGATCACAGGCAGAATCAGCCCCAGCATTTT
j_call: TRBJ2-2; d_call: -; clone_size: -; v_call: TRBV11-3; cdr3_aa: CASSSRTESNGELFF; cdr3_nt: TGTGCCAGCAGCTCCCGAACCGAATCCAACGGGGAGCTGTTTTTT
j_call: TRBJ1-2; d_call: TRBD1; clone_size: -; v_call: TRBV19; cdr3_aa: CASSWDSSTYGYTF; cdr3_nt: TGTGCCAGTAGTTGGGACAGTTCGACCTATGGCTACACCTTC
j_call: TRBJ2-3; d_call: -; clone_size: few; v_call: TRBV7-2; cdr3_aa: CASSLAGGASTQYF; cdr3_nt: TGTGCCAGCAGCTTAGCTGGGGGGGCCAGTACGCAGTATTTT
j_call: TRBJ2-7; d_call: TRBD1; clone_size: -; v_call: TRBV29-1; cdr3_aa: CSVVVGTGSNEQYF; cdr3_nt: TGCAGCGTTGTGGTCGGGACAGGGAGCAACGAGCAGTACTTC
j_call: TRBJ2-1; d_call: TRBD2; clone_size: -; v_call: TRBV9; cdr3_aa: CASSDSGGHYNEQFF; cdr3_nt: TGTGCCAGCAGCGATAGCGGGGGCCACTACAATGAGCAGTTCTTC
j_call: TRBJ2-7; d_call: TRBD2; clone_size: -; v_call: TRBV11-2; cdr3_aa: CASSRGLESEQYF; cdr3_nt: TGTGCCAGCAGCCGTGGACTAGAGAGCGAGCAGTACTTC
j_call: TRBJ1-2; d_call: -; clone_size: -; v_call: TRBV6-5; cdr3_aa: CASSTSGWGRNGYTF; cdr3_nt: TGTGCCAGCAGTACCTCTGGGTGGGGCCGCAATGGCTACACCTTC
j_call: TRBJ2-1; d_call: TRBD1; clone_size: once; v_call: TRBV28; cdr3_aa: CASSSQRGRDNEQFF; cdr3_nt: TGTGCCAGCAGCTCCCAGAGGGGGCGGGACAATGAGCAGTTCTTC
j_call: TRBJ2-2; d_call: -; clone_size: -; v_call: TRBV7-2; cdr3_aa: CASSKQGFRNTGELFF; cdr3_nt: TGTGCCAGCAGCAAACAGGGCTTCCGGAACACCGGGGAGCTGTTTTTT
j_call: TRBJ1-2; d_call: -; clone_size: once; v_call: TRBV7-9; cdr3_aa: CASSPAGLSYGYTF; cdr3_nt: TGTGCCAGCAGCCCCGCGGGCTTGTCATATGGCTACACCTTC
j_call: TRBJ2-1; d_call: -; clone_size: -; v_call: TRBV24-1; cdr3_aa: CATSDQDGGSYNEQFF; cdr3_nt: TGTGCCACCAGTGACCAAGACGGGGGCTCCTACAATGAGCAGTTCTTC
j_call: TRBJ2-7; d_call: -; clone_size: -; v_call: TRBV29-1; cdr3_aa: CSVAPVRAGYEQYF; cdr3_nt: TGCAGCGTTGCCCCTGTTCGGGCAGGGTACGAGCAGTACTTC
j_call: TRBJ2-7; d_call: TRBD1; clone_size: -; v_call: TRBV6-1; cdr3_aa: CASSEAGTGLYEQYF; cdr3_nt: TGTGCCAGCAGTGAAGCCGGGACAGGCCTCTACGAGCAGTACTTC
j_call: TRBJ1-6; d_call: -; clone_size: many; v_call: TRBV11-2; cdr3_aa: CASSLGSRYSPLHF; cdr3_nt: TGTGCCAGCAGCTTAGGTTCACGGTATTCACCCCTCCACTTT
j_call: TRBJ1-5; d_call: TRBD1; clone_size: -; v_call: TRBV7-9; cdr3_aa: CASSLGDSGIQPQHF; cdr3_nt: TGTGCCAGCAGCTTAGGGGACAGTGGAATTCAGCCCCAGCATTTT
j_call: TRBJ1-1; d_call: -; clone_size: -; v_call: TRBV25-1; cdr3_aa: CASRRLNTEAFF; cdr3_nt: TGTGCCAGCAGGAGATTGAACACTGAAGCTTTCTTT
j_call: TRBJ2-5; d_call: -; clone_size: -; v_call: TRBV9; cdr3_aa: CASSASAYEQYF; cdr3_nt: TGTGCCAGCAGCGCTAGTGCCTATGAGCAGTACTTC
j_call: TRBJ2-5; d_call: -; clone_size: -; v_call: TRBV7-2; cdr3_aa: CASTPGIGGNQETQYF; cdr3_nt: TGTGCCAGCACCCCAGGAATAGGAGGGAACCAAGAGACCCAGTACTTC
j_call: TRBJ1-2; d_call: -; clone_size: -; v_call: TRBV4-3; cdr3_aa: CASSQETAYYGYTF; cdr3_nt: TGCGCCAGCAGCCAAGAGACAGCCTACTATGGCTACACCTTC
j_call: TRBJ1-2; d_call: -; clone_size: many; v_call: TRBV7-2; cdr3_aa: CASSHGRLLRGYTF; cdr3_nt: TGTGCCAGCAGCCACGGACGGCTCCTAAGGGGCTACACCTTC
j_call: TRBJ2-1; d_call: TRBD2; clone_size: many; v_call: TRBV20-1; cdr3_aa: CSARHTSGQGNEQFF; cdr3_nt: TGCAGTGCTAGACATACTAGCGGGCAGGGCAATGAGCAGTTCTTC
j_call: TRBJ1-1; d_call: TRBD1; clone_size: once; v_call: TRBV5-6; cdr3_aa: CASSAETGGAFF; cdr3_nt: TGTGCCAGCAGCGCCGAGACAGGGGGAGCTTTCTTT
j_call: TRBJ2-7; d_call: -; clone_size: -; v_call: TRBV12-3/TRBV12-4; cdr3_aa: CASSLSISGNEQYF; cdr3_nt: TGTGCCAGCAGTCTATCCATCTCCGGAAATGAGCAGTACTTC
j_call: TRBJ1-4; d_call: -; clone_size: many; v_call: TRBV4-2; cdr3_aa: CASSQVGDITNEKLFF; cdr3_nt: TGTGCCAGCAGCCAAGTCGGGGACATTACTAATGAAAAACTGTTTTTT
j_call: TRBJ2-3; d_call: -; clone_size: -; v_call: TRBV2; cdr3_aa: CASRTQGMVQYTQYF; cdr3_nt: TGTGCCAGCAGGACCCAGGGAATGGTGCAATATACGCAGTATTTT
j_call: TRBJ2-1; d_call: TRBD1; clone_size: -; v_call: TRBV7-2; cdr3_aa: CACSLRVTGGWNEQFF; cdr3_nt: TGTGCCTGCAGCTTAAGGGTAACAGGGGGCTGGAATGAGCAGTTCTTC
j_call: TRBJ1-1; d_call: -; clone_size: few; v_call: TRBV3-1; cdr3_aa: CASSQGYGPIPAFF; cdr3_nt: TGTGCCAGCAGCCAAGGATATGGCCCTATCCCGGCTTTCTTT
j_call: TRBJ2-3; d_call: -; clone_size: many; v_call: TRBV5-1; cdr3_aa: CASSLSADTQYF; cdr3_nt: TGCGCCAGCAGCTTGAGTGCAGATACGCAGTATTTT
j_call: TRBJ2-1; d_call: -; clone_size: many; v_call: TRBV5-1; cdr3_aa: CASSGQYNEQFF; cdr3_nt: TGCGCCAGCAGTGGACAGTACAATGAGCAGTTCTTC
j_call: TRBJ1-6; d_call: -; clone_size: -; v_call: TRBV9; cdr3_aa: CASSVGGGHSPLHF; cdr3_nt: TGTGCCAGCAGCGTAGGAGGGGGTCATTCACCCCTCCACTTT
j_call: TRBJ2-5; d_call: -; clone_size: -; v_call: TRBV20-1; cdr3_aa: CSASRLDQETQYF; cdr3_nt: TGCAGTGCTAGTCGGCTGGACCAAGAGACCCAGTACTTC
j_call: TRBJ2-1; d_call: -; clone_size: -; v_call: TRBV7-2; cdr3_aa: CASSILPPPNEQFF; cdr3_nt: TGTGCCAGCAGCATCCTTCCCCCGCCAAATGAGCAGTTCTTC
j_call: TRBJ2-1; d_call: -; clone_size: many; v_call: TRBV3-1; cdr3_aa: CASSQGGAGLVYNEQFF; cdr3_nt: TGTGCCAGCAGCCAAGGAGGGGCGGGGCTCGTATACAATGAGCAGTTCTTC
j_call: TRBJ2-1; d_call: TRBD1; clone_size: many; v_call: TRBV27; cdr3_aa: CASSLTGTGGNEQFF; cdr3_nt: TGTGCCAGCAGTTTAACCGGGACAGGGGGCAATGAGCAGTTCTTC
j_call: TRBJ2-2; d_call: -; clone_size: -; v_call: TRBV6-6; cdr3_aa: CASGSPSNTGELFF; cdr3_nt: TGTGCCAGCGGTTCACCGTCGAACACCGGGGAGCTGTTTTTT
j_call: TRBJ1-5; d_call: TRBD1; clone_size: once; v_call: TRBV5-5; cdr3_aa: CASSVAWGRGNQPQHF; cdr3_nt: TGTGCCAGCAGCGTAGCTTGGGGCAGGGGGAATCAGCCCCAGCATTTT
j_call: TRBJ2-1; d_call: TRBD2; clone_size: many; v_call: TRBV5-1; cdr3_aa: CASSTSRSGAGHEQFF; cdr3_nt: TGCGCCAGCAGCACAAGTCGGAGCGGAGCGGGGCATGAGCAGTTCTTC
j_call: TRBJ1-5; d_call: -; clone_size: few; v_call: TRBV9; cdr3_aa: CASSVGVAHDQPQHF; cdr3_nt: TGTGCCAGCAGCGTTGGAGTCGCTCACGATCAGCCCCAGCATTTT
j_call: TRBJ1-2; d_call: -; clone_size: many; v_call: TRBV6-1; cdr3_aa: CASSEYQGLSGYTF; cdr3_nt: TGTGCCAGCAGTGAATATCAGGGACTGAGCGGCTACACCTTC
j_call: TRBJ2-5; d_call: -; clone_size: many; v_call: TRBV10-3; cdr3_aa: CAISESGTQYF; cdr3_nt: TGTGCCATCAGTGAGTCAGGGACCCAGTACTTC
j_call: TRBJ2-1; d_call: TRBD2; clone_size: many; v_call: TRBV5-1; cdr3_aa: CASSLLAGGENEQFF; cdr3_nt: TGCGCCAGCAGCTTACTAGCGGGGGGGGAGAATGAGCAGTTCTTC